The T cell receptor beta chain under discussion was sequenced for a study of blood T cell repertoires in COVID-19 (dated by TCRdb to between 2020 and 2021). General notes on the study: Samples from collaborators originated in the United States, Italy and Spain and spanned both the acute and convalescent phases of COVID-19. Where available, HLA class I and class II types were taken from metadata supplied by the sample provider and were not determined by assay-based typing. The samples were drawn from the first 160 participants of the ongoing ImmuneRACE study and from some 1,300 subjects provided by 6 global collaborators. Subjects who had been exposed to COVID-19, were actively infected with it, or had recovered from it provided the deeply sampled blood TCRbeta repertoires that made up the dataset. Nearly every sample came with metadata listing a de-identified subject ID, COVID-19 status, age in years and sex. A freely available public database, intended as a resource for researchers studying the immune response to SARS-CoV-2, is where the repertoires were released. The prospective study material was composed of cDNA or gDNA derived from T cells, B-cell-depleted T cells, or PBMCs. Results and caveats for the whole study, not just this receptor: The amount of clinical and demographic metadata varied by source and participant and was provided uncurated.

Enrolling through a virtual design, the prospective study's participants ranged in age from roughly 18 to 90 years and lived across roughly 23 United States geographic areas. In the prospective study, cohorts were assigned on the basis of participant-reported clinical history obtained from a screening survey and a study questionnaire. In the prospective study, whole blood, serum and a nasopharyngeal or oropharyngeal swab were collected from each participant by mobile phlebotomists. Over a 2-month period, participants in the prospective study had the option of providing additional blood draws and questionnaires. Blood samples from the prospective study were shipped frozen or at room temperature prior to DNA extraction. As to this clone: Which antigen it targets is not known. No much larger clonotype is one base removed from it; base qualities were not supplied.

CDR1 and CDR2 are drawn from the germline V gene (reference sequence): GTSNPN, SVGIG. The CDR3 holds 15 amino acids from the cysteine to the phenylalanine. CDR3 DNA only is kept here, 45 bases in frame from base 1. Trimming removed 1 base from V and 5 bases from J, leaving 12 bases between the germline ends. The immunoSEQ Assay, a bias-controlled multiplex PCR, was used to amplify TCRbeta CDR3 regions from genomic DNA. As for the original processing: The number of nucleated cells in each sample was estimated by amplification of reference gene primers within the assay. Sequence reads were collapsed and filtered to measure the absolute abundance of every unique TCRbeta CDR3 rearrangement. For each sample, productive Simpson clonality was calculated as the square root of Simpson's diversity index across productive rearrangements. TCRdb limited this immuneACCESS table to in-frame rearrangements with V and J called. A share of clones is missing; checked studies link under half to unresolved V genes, and the rest is unexplained. The D gene and trimming were derived from the DNA, and the V and J assignments and clone size from that table. Counted in this sample were over 200,000 clones; roughly 91% of them appeared once. The biggest ten clones account for 4% of the sample.

The chain is assembled from TRBV30 and TRBJ1-6; 5 matching bases give a weak D call of TRBD1. This TCR was recovered from a woman in her 30s with acute COVID-19. Source material: PBMCs or T cells enriched from blood (not recorded which). The DNA sequence is given as TGTGCCTGGAGTGAGATGGGCAGGGATAATTCACCCCTCCACTTT. This translates into CAWSEMGRDNSPLHF.